The following is a T cell receptor beta chain sequence with its context. Its specificity is not known. Subsequent to a culture period of around eleven days, CD4+ T cells were isolated. The vaccine given was either BNT162b2 or mRNA-1273, in two doses. Each culture had half its medium swapped for IL-2 medium on days 3 and 7. With V trimmed by 5 bases and J by 1 base, 5 bases remained unmatched. The CDR3 contains 15 residues. Germline assignment: CDR1 LGHNA and CDR2 YNFKEQ. Sequencing was performed with immunoSEQ multiplex PCR; in TCRdb, only in-frame clones are kept and a portion is missing. The sample comprises approximately 70,000 clones, around 67% of which are singletons, and about 2.3% rests with the top ten. The data stem from a study of vaccination effects on CD4 cells after COVID-19.

The V and J genes are TRBV4-2 and TRBJ2-5; 9 bases map to TRBD2. This TCR was sampled from a human donor who received a COVID-19 vaccine. The specimen comprised CD4+ T cells from PBMCs cultured without peptide, sampled after COVID-19 vaccination. The CDR3 sequence is CASSGRLAAQETQYF. The CDR3 nucleotides are TGTGCCAGCAGCGGACGACTAGCGGCCCAAGAGACCCAGTACTTC.